Below, 11 T cell receptor delta chains from the same sample are listed, as sequenced in a study of γδ T cells in repeated Plasmodium falciparum infection. TCRdb re-called clones from the multiplex PCR reads using CATT. The sample contains approximately 50,000 delta-chain clones, about 2% of which appear only once. Vgamma9/Vdelta2+ and Vdelta2-negative gammadelta T cells were flow-sorted from PBMC for bulk sequencing. Sequencing input: gamma-delta T cells from blood. These receptors originate from a pool of human donors (malaria-infected and uninfected, not separated).

A word on this clone: Possible read error: a much larger clone is one base away. The chain joins TRDV2 to TRDJ3; 12 bases align to TRDD3. The J gene, left out of TCRdb, was set here by checking the DNA against germline. Germline values: CDR1 GEAIGNYY, CDR2 EKD. The CDR3 covers 20 residues. The CDR3 sequence: CACDTVLGDTSSWDTRQMFF. For the CDR3, the DNA is TGTGCCTGTGACACCGTACTGGGGGATACCTCCTCCTGGGACACCCGGCAGATGTTTTTC.

This clone has a handful of counts. A far larger clone lies a single base away; this is likely a read error. Different DNA sequences within this sample yield the same CDR3. J is TRDJ1 and V is TRAV29/DV5; D not certain. The J gene, absent from TCRdb, was called here by matching the DNA to germline. CDR3 length: 14 amino acids. CDR1 and CDR2 from the germline V gene are NSMFDY and ISSIKDK. In DNA form, the CDR3 reads TGCGCAGCAAGCGCGAGTATGTACACCGATAAACTCATCTTT. Translated, it gives CAASASMYTDKLIF.

This clone turned up a few times. The protein TCRdb lists belongs to a much larger clone and differs from this DNA's translation at residue 19, which points to a read error; the protein shown is made from the DNA. No J gene was called, and the V gene is TRDV1; the table's D gene call, TRDD3, was not cross checked with the DNA. This CDR3 spans 21 amino acids. CDR1 and CDR2 (germline): TSWWSYY, QGS. CDR3 bases: TGTGCTCTCACCCTATTTTCCCAACTCTGGGGATTTGCAAATTTGACAGCACAACCCTTCTTT. This sequence encodes CALTLFSQLWGFANLTAQPFF.

Concerning this clone: The translation of this DNA and the TCRdb protein of a much larger clone differ at residue 4, probably owing to a read error; the protein shown here is translated from the DNA. The CDR3 sequence is CACVTQRLMEAPTGEGTDKLIF. The CDR3 region has the DNA TGTGCCTGTGTCACACAACGGCTCATGGAGGCACCGACTGGGGAAGGTACCGATAAACTCATCTTT. The rearrangement uses TRDV2 and TRDJ1; 7 bases match TRDD3. Since TCRdb gives no J gene, matching the DNA to germline was used here to assign it. Looked up from germline, CDR1 is GEAIGNYY and CDR2 is EKD. The CDR3 is made up of 22 amino acids. Trimming removed 5 bases from V and 2 bases from J; junction bases left unmatched: 31.

As concerns this clone: The mismatch at residue 17 between this DNA's translation and the TCRdb protein of a much larger clone likely reflects a read error; the protein shown is translated from the DNA. The chain carries TRDV2 and TRDJ1, with 9 bases fitting TRDD3. Here the J gene was assigned by germline matching of the DNA, as TCRdb has none. The germline gives CDR1 GEAIGNYY, CDR2 EKD. This CDR3 has 21 amino acids. The trim removed 0 bases at V and 6 bases at J, leaving 25 bases unmatched. CDR3 sequence: CACDTVPIPTLRGDTTNKLIF. As DNA, the CDR3 is TGTGCCTGTGACACCGTACCCATTCCTACGCTGCGGGGGGATACTACCAATAAACTCATCTTT.

About this clone: The protein TCRdb gives is from a much larger clone and does not agree with this DNA's translation at residue 19, likely a read error; the protein shown here comes from the DNA. The chain employs TRDV1 and TRDJ1, with 7 bases that match TRDD3. TCRdb leaves out the J gene; it was filled in here by matching the DNA to germline. Germline-derived CDR1 and CDR2 are TSWWSYY and QGS. The CDR3 loop spans 22 amino acids. The CDR3 DNA sequence: TGTGCTCTTGGGGAACTAGCCCTATGGCGTTGGGGGACGCATCCGTACACCGATAGACTCATCTTT. It translates to CALGELALWRWGTHPYTDRLIF.

As concerns this clone: A read error likely explains why the TCRdb protein, taken from a much larger clone, differs from this DNA's translation at residue 16; the protein shown is translated from the DNA. The V gene is TRDV1, the J gene TRDJ1; possibly TRDD3 for D (6 bases). TCRdb supplies no J gene; here it was assigned by aligning the nucleotide sequence to germline. In germline, CDR1 is TSWWSYY, CDR2 QGS. The CDR3 has 20 residues. CDR3 DNA sequence: TGTGCTCTTGGGGAACTTCAGGTCCGGGGATGCCCCTATTACACCGCTAAACTCATCTTT. Protein sequence: CALGELQVRGCPYYTAKLIF.

This clone was seen only a few times. The V call is TRDV1, the J call TRDJ4, with a tentative D call TRDD3 (6 bases). The CDR3 runs 23 residues. V was pared by 0 bases and J by 1 base, with 36 bases between. Germline V CDR1 and CDR2: TSWWSYY, QGS. DNA of the CDR3: TGTGCTCTTGGGGAACTAGGACCCATGAGTCCCGGAACTGGTTGGGGGTTTCACAGACCCCTGATCTTT. Translating gives CALGELGPMSPGTGWGFHRPLIF.

Concerning this clone itself: A far larger clone is only one base removed, so a read error is likely. Other DNA sequences in the same sample also yield this CDR3. The chain couples TRAV36/DV7 to TRDJ1; 10 bases map to TRDD3. This CDR3 comprises 17 residues. V was pared by 0 bases and J by 4 bases, with 12 bases of the junction left unmatched. CDR1 is VTNFRS and CDR2 is LTSSGIE in the germline V gene (reference sequence). CDR3 nucleotides: TGTGCTGTGGAGGCTCGGGGGGATACGACGGCGGACGATAAACTCATCTTT. This sequence encodes CAVEARGDTTADDKLIF.

Concerning this clone itself: The TCRdb record carries a much larger clone's protein, which differs from this DNA's translation at residue 4; a read error is the likely cause, and the protein listed here is the DNA translation. This sequence joins TRDV1 and TRDJ1, with 7 bases matching TRDD3. TCRdb supplies no J gene; here it was assigned by aligning the nucleotide sequence to germline. CDR1 is TSWWSYY and CDR2 is QGS in the germline V gene. The CDR3 sequence is 20 residues long. The CDR3 loop reads CALREILWGLGGDIADKLIF. For the CDR3, the DNA is TGTGCTCTTAGGGAAATTTTATGGGGTCTAGGAGGGGATATTGCCGATAAACTCATCTTT.

This clone was counted between two and nine times. TCRdb has a much larger clone's protein, which differs at residue 5 from the translation of this DNA, likely because of a read error; what is shown is the protein translated from the DNA. The chain links TRDV1 to TRDJ2, with 8 nucleotides matching TRDD3. TCRdb leaves out the J gene; it was filled in here by matching the DNA to germline. Germline assignment: CDR1 TSWWSYY and CDR2 QGS. The CDR3 loop spans 20 amino acids. V lost 3 bases, J lost 6 bases, and 21 bases stayed unmatched. CDR3 nucleotides: TGTGCTCTTGGGGATCGTATCCCGTACTGGGGGCCCCGAGGGGCAGCACAACTCTTCTTT. As protein: CALGDRIPYWGPRGAAQLFF.